This is a list of T cell receptor beta chains from one sample in a study of OX40 agonist ivuxolimab in advanced cancers. Assay: immunoSEQ multiplex PCR; the TCRdb copy retains only in-frame clones and omits some. The sample includes around 69,000 clones, about 87% seen only once; the top ten take roughly 2.4%. The input for sequencing was CD4+ or CD8+ T cells sorted from blood, taken in a trial of the OX40 agonist ivuxolimab. These receptors originate from an adult with an advanced solid tumor such as melanoma, head and neck, liver or kidney cancer. The CDR3 runs from the conserved cysteine through the conserved F or W.

v_call: TRBV19
cdr3_aa: CASSIGQRNSGANVLTF

v_call: TRBV4-2
cdr3_aa: CASSQVVQVYGHTF

v_call: TRBV18
cdr3_aa: CASSPPHSYNEQFF

v_call: TRBV2
cdr3_aa: CASNNFDQPQHF

v_call: TRBV29-1
cdr3_aa: CSVGTGNNYGYTF

v_call: TRBV9
cdr3_aa: CASSVAPTGTRETQYF

v_call: TRBV28
cdr3_aa: CATTSMGTNEKLFF

v_call: TRBV19
cdr3_aa: CASSIGTSEYEQYF

v_call: TRBV28
cdr3_aa: CASSNLGELFF

v_call: TRBV28
cdr3_aa: CASSLGGQGDQPQHF

v_call: TRBV19
cdr3_aa: CASSTVQGIGETQYF

v_call: TRBV6-1
cdr3_aa: CASIGSYYNEQFF

v_call: TRBV18
cdr3_aa: CASSPTPGSDNSPLHF

v_call: TRBV28
cdr3_aa: CASRQPPGSNQPQHF

v_call: TRBV4-1
cdr3_aa: CASSPLAGANVLTF

v_call: TRBV28
cdr3_aa: CASSSGPGQGGQPQHF

v_call: TRBV9
cdr3_aa: CASSVASTGGFFNTQYF

v_call: TRBV2
cdr3_aa: CASSVRAGANVLTF

v_call: TRBV27
cdr3_aa: CASSSPGEKLFF

v_call: TRBV7-2
cdr3_aa: CASSLGQQETQYF

v_call: TRBV2
cdr3_aa: CASSAQGAGTRREKLFF

v_call: TRBV2
cdr3_aa: CASSRQGQGRWSNQPQHF

v_call: TRBV7-7
cdr3_aa: CASSLVRGGQPQHF

v_call: TRBV27
cdr3_aa: CASSLFLAGGQETQYF

v_call: TRBV5-1
cdr3_aa: CASSPGVLGSYNEQFF

v_call: TRBV19
cdr3_aa: CASSDDRGRSNSPLHF

v_call: TRBV7-2
cdr3_aa: CASSPGQGTREQYF

v_call: TRBV15
cdr3_aa: CATSRATGMETQYF

v_call: TRBV4-3
cdr3_aa: CASSQDSFGGTGELFF

v_call: TRBV19
cdr3_aa: CASSAGSPTGQPQHF

v_call: TRBV4-2
cdr3_aa: CASSQGVGTEAFF

v_call: TRBV7-9
cdr3_aa: CATRREGEQFF

v_call: TRBV4-2
cdr3_aa: CASSLETGVNTEAFF

v_call: TRBV19
cdr3_aa: CASSMGVRDYGYTF

v_call: TRBV6-1
cdr3_aa: CASRGQGATEAFF

v_call: TRBV2
cdr3_aa: CASSEYGNYGYTF

v_call: TRBV5-1
cdr3_aa: CASSHTTGGNNSPLHF